Listed below are T cell receptor beta chains from one sample, sequenced in a study of T-cell reconstitution after alpha-beta-depleted transplantation in children. TCRdb itself ran the PCR reads through MiXCR, one entry per CDR3 protein. The sample has around 180,000 distinct CDR3 sequences; roughly 11% are singletons. This specimen consisted of PBMCs, obtained before TCRalphabeta/CD19-depleted stem cell transplant. All receptors come from a boy younger than 10 with acute myeloid leukemia, due to receive a stem cell transplant. Both conserved end residues are part of each CDR3. D genes are given only for firm matches. Not every row has a clone size; where given, it reads once, few, many or a size class.

abundance	v_gene	d_gene	j_gene	CDR3nt	CDR3aa
many	TRBV27	NA	TRBJ1-1	TGTGCCAGCAGTTTGTTCTTCGGGGCAGGGTCACTTGAGGCCACTGAAGCTTTCTTT	CASSLFFGAGSLEATEAFF
many	TRBV5-5	NA	TRBJ1-1	TGTGCCAGCAGCGTAAGACACGGGGTGAACACTGAAGCTTTCTTT	CASSVRHGVNTEAFF
many	TRBV5-1	TRBD2	TRBJ2-1	TGCGCCAGCAGCGCTGGACTAGCGGGAGGATACAATGAGCAGTTCTTC	CASSAGLAGGYNEQFF
many	TRBV11-2	NA	TRBJ2-5	TGTGCCAGCACCTACCGAGAGGGGCATCGGGAGACCCAGTACTTC	CASTYREGHRETQYF
many	TRBV7-9	NA	TRBJ1-4	TGTGCCAGCAGCTTAGCGCTTTCGGGAAATGAAAAACTGTTTTTT	CASSLALSGNEKLFF
many	TRBV4-1	NA	TRBJ1-1	TGCGCCAGCAGCCAACGGACGGCGAACACTGAAGCTTTCTTT	CASSQRTANTEAFF
many	TRBV5-1	TRBD2	TRBJ2-1	TGCGCCAGCAGCCTTGGACTAGGACCCTACAATGAGCAGTTCTTC	CASSLGLGPYNEQFF
many	TRBV5-1	NA	TRBJ2-3	TGCGCCAGCAGTAGCGAGCCCGCAGATACGCAGTATTTT	CASSSEPADTQYF
many	TRBV5-1	NA	TRBJ1-1	TGCGCCAGCAGCTTGACACCTGACAGGAACACTGAAGCTTTCTTT	CASSLTPDRNTEAFF
many	TRBV4-1	TRBD1	TRBJ1-1	TGCGCCAGCAGCCAAGGACAGGGGGAAGTGAACACTGAAGCTTTCTTT	CASSQGQGEVNTEAFF
many	TRBV5-6	NA	TRBJ2-1	TGTGCCACGATGCGTACGTTCGGGGCGGGAATATACAATGAGCAGTTCTTC	CATMRTFGAGIYNEQFF
many	TRBV27	NA	TRBJ1-1	TGTGCCAGCAGTGGATTCTTAACTGAAGCTTTCTTT	CASSGFLTEAFF
many	TRBV29-1	NA	TRBJ2-5	TGCAGCGTTGAAGGGCCGTCCCGGGGGCCCACAAGAGAGACCCAGTACTTC	CSVEGPSRGPTRETQYF
many	TRBV2	TRBD2	TRBJ2-1	TGTGCCAGCAGCCCACAGCGGGAGTCCTACAATGAGCAGTTCTTC	CASSPQRESYNEQFF
many	TRBV27	NA	TRBJ1-6	TGTGCCAGCAGTACGCGGGACCAACTGCGAACAAATTCACCCCTCCACTTT	CASSTRDQLRTNSPLHF
many	TRBV20-1	NA	TRBJ2-7	TGCAGTGCCGCCGCCCCAGGGGCCTCCTACGAGCAGTACTTC	CSAAAPGASYEQYF
few	TRBV2	NA	TRBJ2-5	TGTGCCAGCAGTGAGTGGGCCAGTCAAGAGACCCAGTACTTC	CASSEWASQETQYF
NA	TRBV5-4	TRBD2	TRBJ2-2	TGTGCCAGCAGCTTCGGGGGGAGTACGTACACCGGGGAGCTGTTTTTT	CASSFGGSTYTGELFF
many	TRBV5-1	NA	TRBJ1-1	TGCGCCAGCAGCTTGCCCTTGGACGGGAACACTGAAGCTTTCTTT	CASSLPLDGNTEAFF
many	TRBV7-8	NA	TRBJ2-5	TGTGCCAGCAGCTTCAATCGGGGCCGGGGGACCCAGTACTTC	CASSFNRGRGTQYF
many	TRBV12-3/TRBV12-4	TRBD2	TRBJ2-2	TGTGCCAGCAGTTTAAGGACTAGCGGGAACACCGGGGAGCTGTTTTTT	CASSLRTSGNTGELFF
many	TRBV5-1	TRBD1	TRBJ2-1	TGCGCCAGCAGCTTGGCGGGCCAGGGGGCGCAGGATGAGCAGTTCTTC	CASSLAGQGAQDEQFF
many	TRBV7-8	NA	TRBJ2-3	TGTGCCAGCAGCTTAGCAAGGATAGCTCGGACAGATACGCAGTATTTT	CASSLARIARTDTQYF
many	TRBV6-1	TRBD1	TRBJ1-6	TGTGCCAGCAATCCGACAGGGGAGAGTTCACCCCTCCACTTT	CASNPTGESSPLHF
many	TRBV5-1	NA	TRBJ2-2	TGCGCCAGCAGCCAGTTAAGGACGAACACCGGGGAGCTGTTTTTT	CASSQLRTNTGELFF
medium-sized	TRBV13	NA	TRBJ2-1	TGTGCCAGCAGGTTTCAATCGCTGGGCAATGAGCAGTTCTTC	CASRFQSLGNEQFF
many	TRBV28	NA	TRBJ1-5	TGTGCCAGCAGTTTCGGGACCCCCGGTGGCAATCAGCCCCAGCATTTT	CASSFGTPGGNQPQHF
many	TRBV5-1	NA	TRBJ2-1	TGCGCCAGCAGCTTGGGCGTAGGACAAGAGCAGTTCTTC	CASSLGVGQEQFF
many	TRBV28	TRBD1	TRBJ2-5	TGTGCCAGCAGTTTGCAGGGGACAGTAAAGACCCAGTACTTC	CASSLQGTVKTQYF
many	TRBV27	NA	TRBJ2-2	TGTGCCAGCAACTGGGGCGCCGGGGAGCTGTTTTTT	CASNWGAGELFF
many	TRBV27	TRBD2	TRBJ2-7	TGTGCCAGCAGCCCTCGGGAGGGCGGCGAGCAGTACTTC	CASSPREGGEQYF
many	TRBV12-3/TRBV12-4	TRBD1	TRBJ1-1	TGTGCCAGCAGTTTTGCAGGGGGGACTGAAGCTTTCTTT	CASSFAGGTEAFF
many	TRBV10-1	NA	TRBJ1-6	TGCGCCAGAGGGGGGAGACTAAATTCACCCCTCCACTTT	CARGGRLNSPLHF
many	TRBV10-1	NA	TRBJ2-4	TGCGCCAGCAGGAGGCCCGGATGGCTAGCCAAAAACATTCAGTACTTC	CASRRPGWLAKNIQYF
many	TRBV19	NA	TRBJ1-5	TGTGCCAGTAGTATAGTAGCCCATCTGAGCAATCAGCCCCAGCATTTT	CASSIVAHLSNQPQHF
many	TRBV4-1	NA	TRBJ2-1	TGCGCCAGCAGCCAAGATCCGGGGCCGAATGAGCAGTTCTTC	CASSQDPGPNEQFF
many	TRBV6-1	TRBD1	TRBJ2-7	TGTGCCAGCAGTACGACAACAGGGGACGAGCAGTACTTC	CASSTTTGDEQYF
many	TRBV5-1	TRBD1	TRBJ2-2	TGCGCCAGCAGAAGTGGGACAGAAAACACCGGGGAGCTGTTTTTT	CASRSGTENTGELFF
many	TRBV6-5	TRBD1	TRBJ2-4	TGTGCCAGCAGTTACTCCGCGGACAGGGATACAAACATTCAGTACTTC	CASSYSADRDTNIQYF
many	TRBV2	TRBD2	TRBJ2-1	TGTGCCAGCAGGGGGACTAGTCTCGATGAGCAGTTCTTC	CASRGTSLDEQFF
many	TRBV6-2/TRBV6-3	NA	TRBJ2-3	TGTGCCAGCAGCCCGCGGGGTTGGACAGATACGCAGTATTTT	CASSPRGWTDTQYF
many	TRBV7-8	TRBD1	TRBJ1-5	TGTGCCAGCAGCGCTACCCGGGACAGCCATCAGCCCCAGCATTTT	CASSATRDSHQPQHF
many	TRBV2	NA	TRBJ2-1	TGTGCCAGCAGTGACCTCAGGAACAATGAGCAGTTCTTC	CASSDLRNNEQFF
many	TRBV20-1	TRBD2	TRBJ2-3	TGCAGTGCTCCTCTCAGCGGGAGGGTCACAGATACGCAGTATTTT	CSAPLSGRVTDTQYF
many	TRBV4-1	NA	TRBJ1-2	TGCGCCAGCAGCCAAGAGGTTTCGGCTTCACCGAGGGATGGCTACACCTTC	CASSQEVSASPRDGYTF
many	TRBV6-5	NA	TRBJ2-2	TGTGCCAGCACCACAGGGTGGACCGGGGAGCTGTTTTTT	CASTTGWTGELFF
many	TRBV12-3/TRBV12-4	NA	TRBJ2-3	TGTGCCAGCAGTTTTGAGGGGGATACGCAGTATTTT	CASSFEGDTQYF
many	TRBV6-1	NA	TRBJ2-1	TGTGCCAGCAGTGTGAGCCTCCCGGGTGAGCAGTTCTTC	CASSVSLPGEQFF
many	TRBV13	NA	TRBJ2-1	TGTGCCAGCAGCTCGATAATTGGCCAGAATGAGCAGTTCTTC	CASSSIIGQNEQFF
NA	TRBV7-3	NA	TRBJ2-3	TGTGCCAGCAGCCCGAGCGCAGGGGCAGATACGCAGTATTTT	CASSPSAGADTQYF
NA	TRBV29-1	NA	TRBJ2-2	TGCAGCGTTGAAGAATCTGGCAGGGACACCGGGGAGCTGTCTTTT	CSVEESGRDTGELSF
many	TRBV30	TRBD2	TRBJ2-1	TGTGCCTGGGCTAGCGGGAGAAATGAGCAGTTCTTC	CAWASGRNEQFF
many	TRBV7-9	NA	TRBJ2-7	TGTGCCAGCAGCTTAGCCCAGGGCACCTACGAGCAGTACTTC	CASSLAQGTYEQYF
many	TRBV4-1	NA	TRBJ2-2	TGCGCCAGCAGCCAAGTCGGGCTCACCGGGGAGCTGTTTTTT	CASSQVGLTGELFF
many	TRBV28	NA	TRBJ2-1	TGTGCCAGCAGTTCAGCGGGTCTCCTCTACAATGAGCAGTTCTTC	CASSSAGLLYNEQFF